These 9 T cell receptor beta chains came from one sample sequenced in a study of cytomegalovirus exposure and HLA in healthy donors. Primers for the PCR totalled 60 Vbeta and 13 Jbeta. Profiling relied on immunoSEQ multiplex PCR, and the TCRdb table lists in-frame clones only, not all of them. The sample contains 85,000 to 100,000 clones, 81% of which appear only once. The sample was PBMCs. Every receptor here comes from a girl aged 2 to 10 in good health and CMV-seropositive.

The chain is built from TRBV6-1 and TRBJ1-1, with 11 nucleotides matching TRBD1. CDR3 length: 15 amino acids. J was trimmed by 6 bases and V by 7 bases; bases with no gene match: 10. Germline V gene sequence: CDR1 MNHNS, CDR2 SASEGT. The CDR3 here is CASTGTGGFSAEAFF. CDR3 sequence (DNA): TGTGCCAGCACCGGGACAGGGGGATTTTCCGCTGAAGCTTTCTTT.

The chain joins TRBV7-6 to TRBJ2-7, with a possible D match to TRBD1 (6 bases). V was shortened by 5 bases and J by 3 bases, with 20 bases between the two germline ends. Germline CDR1 reads SGHVS; CDR2 reads FNYEAQ. The CDR3 spans 16 residues. CDR3 DNA: TGTGCCAGCAGCCCGAGTCTCCAGGGGTATGTCTACGAGCAGTACTTC. Amino acids: CASSPSLQGYVYEQYF.

The chain carries TRBV28 and TRBJ1-5; D is undetermined. Germline assignment: CDR1 MDHEN and CDR2 SYDVKM. V dropped 5 bases and J dropped 7 bases, with 24 bases sitting between them. The CDR3 runs to 17 residues. CDR3 nucleotides: TGTGCCAGCAGTCTAACCTTTAGCGAACGGGAAAAGCAGCCCCAGCATTTT. It encodes CASSLTFSEREKQPQHF.

This sequence joins TRBV4-1 and TRBJ2-1; 8 bases align to TRBD2. CDR1 and CDR2 (germline): MGHRA, YSYEKL. With V trimmed by 7 bases and J by 0 bases, 5 bases remained unmatched. This CDR3 has 15 amino acids. CDR3 sequence: CASTLSGSSYNEQFF. CDR3 coding DNA: TGCGCCAGCACGTTGAGCGGGAGCTCCTACAATGAGCAGTTCTTC.

The rearrangement links TRBV7-2 to TRBJ2-7, with TRBD2 matching 9 bases. The junction had 1 base not matched to a gene; V was cut back by 1 base and J by 3 bases. This CDR3 has 14 residues. Per germline, CDR1 SGHTA and CDR2 FQGNSA. In DNA form, the CDR3 reads TGTGCCAGCAGCTTAGGCGGGAGGGGCTACGAGCAGTACTTC. Its translation is CASSLGGRGYEQYF.

Sample share makes this clone medium-sized. This sequence joins TRBV5-1 and TRBJ1-5; 8 positions agree with TRBD1. J was trimmed by 1 base and V by 5 bases; bases with no gene match: 8. In germline, CDR1 is SGHRS, CDR2 YFSETQ. The CDR3 contains 16 residues. CDR3 region: CASRESRGQSNQPQHF. CDR3 bases: TGCGCCAGCAGAGAAAGCAGGGGGCAAAGCAATCAGCCCCAGCATTTT.

V usage is TRBV6-5 and J usage is TRBJ2-1; 9 positions agree with TRBD1. Trimming at V came to 2 bases and at J to 10 bases, leaving 9 bases not matched to a gene. The CDR3 is 15 amino acids. CDR1 and CDR2 (germline): MNHEY, SVGAGI. In DNA, the CDR3 is TGTGCCAGCAGTTACCTAGGGACAGGGAGGTGGGAGCAGTTCTTC. This codes for CASSYLGTGRWEQFF.

The V and J genes are TRBV25-1 and TRBJ1-4, with D tentatively TRBD1 (6 bases). Trimming stripped 5 bases from V and 5 bases from J, with 15 bases between. Per the germline V gene, CDR1 is MGHDK and CDR2 is SYGVNS. The CDR3 covers 15 residues. For the CDR3, the DNA is TGTGCCAGCAGTCCCCCGACAGGCGAGAATGAAAAACTGTTTTTT. Residues: CASSPPTGENEKLFF.

The sample holds a few counts of this clone. This rearrangement joins TRBV28 to TRBJ2-3; the match to TRBD2 covers 9 bases. The CDR3 runs to 15 residues. The J segment lost 5 bases and the V segment lost 5 bases, leaving 8 bases of the junction unmatched. The germline V gene has CDR1 MDHEN and CDR2 SYDVKM. As DNA, the CDR3 is TGTGCCAGCAGTACCATAGCGGGAGTGGGAGATACGCAGTATTTT. It specifies CASSTIAGVGDTQYF. Together with reference TRBV28 and TRBJ2-3, the CDR3 gives the full variable domain: DVKVTQSSRYLVKRTGEKVFLECVQDMDHENMFWYRQDPGLGLRLIYFSYDVKMKEKGDIPEGYSVSREKKERFSLILESASTNQTSMYLCASSTIAGVGDTQYFGPGTRLTVL.